A single sample is the source of the 12 T cell receptor beta chains below, sequenced in a study of regulatory T cells in long-lasting Graves disease. The time point: newly diagnosed GD, antithyroid drugs for less than 3 months. Following extraction of RNA from PBMCs, that RNA was used to make the TCR library. Through Arm-PCR of CDR3 regions and iRepertoire HTBI primers, TCR beta libraries were built. TCRdb re-called the multiplex PCR reads with MiXCR, one entry per CDR3 protein. The data show more than 400,000 distinct CDR3 sequences, around 16% seen once. These sequences were also reported in another study, on T cells in Graves' hyperthyroidism and ophthalmopathy.

The sample here was peripheral blood mononuclear cells (PBMCs), taken at new diagnosis, from a patient treated with antithyroid drugs. These receptors were collected from a man between 35 and 55 years old with Graves disease.

This clonotype was counted between two and nine times. The rearrangement links TRBV5-1 to TRBJ2-2; 8 bases match TRBD1. V was clipped by 4 bases and J by 6 bases; unmatched bases: 5. The germline gives CDR1 SGHRS, CDR2 YFSETQ. The CDR3 length is 14 residues. The CDR3 loop is CASSDRGTAGELFF. The CDR3, as DNA: TGCGCCAGCAGCGACAGGGGAACGGCCGGGGAGCTGTTTTTT.

The chain links TRBV19 to TRBJ1-1; D ambiguous. The V gene's germline CDR1 is LNHDA and CDR2 SQIVND (reference sequence). This CDR3 spans 14 amino acids. V gave up 2 bases and J gave up 3 bases, with 10 bases separating them. The chain's CDR3 is CASSIRGLDTEAFF. The CDR3 DNA reads TGTGCCAGTAGTATAAGAGGGTTGGACACTGAAGCTTTCTTT.

The gene calls are TRBV18 and TRBJ2-7, with D possibly TRBD2 on 6 matching bases. CDR3 length equals 14 residues. Per the germline V gene, CDR1 is KGHSH and CDR2 is LQKENI. V was pared by 3 bases and J by 2 bases, with 11 bases between. CDR3 loop: CASSPSGRTYEQYF. The CDR3 coding sequence is TGTGCCAGCTCACCCTCGGGGAGGACCTACGAGCAGTACTTC.

V usage is TRBV12-5 and J usage is TRBJ2-7; 12 bases line up with TRBD2. The germline V gene has CDR1 LGHNT and CDR2 FRNRAP. The CDR3 sequence is 16 residues long. The trim removed 4 bases at V and 6 bases at J, leaving 10 bases unmatched. The CDR3 DNA follows: TGTGCTAGTGGTTCTAGCGGGAGGGCCTTTCGTGGCGAGCAGTACTTC. It codes for CASGSSGRAFRGEQYF. Complete variable domain (other parts from reference TRBV12-5 and TRBJ2-7): DARVTQTPRHKVTEMGQEVTMRCQPILGHNTVFWYRQTMMQGLELLAYFRNRAPLDDSGMPKDRFSAEMPDATLATLKIQPSEPRDSAVYFCASGSSGRAFRGEQYFGPGTRLTVT.

This clonotype was counted many times. The chain uses TRBV12-3 or TRBV12-4 and TRBJ2-7, with D perhaps matching TRBD1 (5 bases). Trimming pared 2 bases from V and 4 bases from J, leaving 12 bases between. The CDR3 is 14 amino acids. The CDR3, as DNA: TGTGCCAGCAGTTTACAGGACAAGGATTACGAGCAGTACTTC. This gives the protein CASSLQDKDYEQYF.

This clonotype has just a few counts. DNA for the CDR3: TGTGCCAGCAGTGGGATCACAGGGGGCGCCCCACAGTACTTC. It encodes CASSGITGGAPQYF. The chain uses TRBV27 and TRBJ2-7; 9 nucleotides match TRBD1. The J segment lost 10 bases and the V segment lost 5 bases, leaving 12 bases of the junction unmatched. Germline assignment: CDR1 MNHEY and CDR2 SMNVEV (reference sequence). The CDR3 has 14 amino acids.

This clonotype has a count of ten or more. The J gene is TRBJ2-1, the V gene TRBV11-2, with 8 bases fitting TRBD1. Germline-derived CDR1 and CDR2 are SGHAT and FQNNGV. CDR3 length: 17 residues. Trimming took 1 base from V and 5 from J; bases not matched to a gene: 10. The CDR3 DNA follows: TGTGCCAGCAGCTTAGGGACCCGAGCGACAGGGGACAATGAGCAGTTCTTC. It yields the protein CASSLGTRATGDNEQFF. The complete variable domain, with remaining parts taken from reference TRBV11-2 and TRBJ2-1, reads EAGVAQSPRYKIIEKRQSVAFWCNPISGHATLYWYQQILGQGPKLLIQFQNNGVVDDSQLPKDRFSAERLKGVDSTLKIQPAKLEDSAVYLCASSLGTRATGDNEQFFGPGTRLTVL.

The chain couples TRBV5-1 to TRBJ1-2; 8 bases match TRBD1. The V and J ends lost 5 bases and 7 bases, in that order; junction bases with no gene match: 4. CDR3 size: 12 residues. Germline V gives CDR1 SGHRS, CDR2 YFSETQ. CDR3 coding DNA: TGCGCCAGCAGGGACGACAGGGGTGGCTACACCTTC. Its protein is CASRDDRGGYTF.

This clonotype was counted only a few times. The chain is built from TRBV29-1 and TRBJ2-2; 12 bases are shared with TRBD1. CDR1 SQVTM and CDR2 ANQGSEA come from the germline V gene. Trimming removed 1 base from V and 5 bases from J; junction bases left unmatched: 5. The CDR3 length is 16 residues. CDR3 DNA: TGCAGCGTTGAAGGGGGACAGGGGGCGAGAACCGGGGAGCTGTTTTTT. Amino acid sequence: CSVEGGQGARTGELFF.

In its sample, this clonotype was seen many times. The chain recombines TRBV28 with TRBJ2-4; 9 nucleotides align to TRBD1. V shed 4 bases, J shed 7 bases, and the junction held 8 bases outside the gene matches. The CDR3 extends over 15 amino acids. From germline, CDR1 is MDHEN and CDR2 SYDVKM. The CDR3 DNA reads TGTGCCAGCAGTTCCCCCGGGACAGGGTATAACATTCAGTACTTC. Protein: CASSSPGTGYNIQYF.

This clonotype has only a few counts. This chain joins TRBV29-1 and TRBJ1-2, with D hard to call. Germline V gene lookup returns CDR1 SQVTM and CDR2 ANQGSEA. V gave up 2 bases and J gave up 3 bases, with 10 bases separating them. This CDR3 has 13 residues. CDR3 amino acids: CSVEPRTHYGYTF. CDR3 in DNA: TGCAGCGTTGAACCCAGGACTCACTATGGCTACACCTTC.

This clonotype was counted between two and nine times. This chain links TRBV7-9 with TRBJ1-1; 7 bases align to TRBD1. Germline CDR1 SEHNR, CDR2 FQNEAQ (reference sequence). Trimming at V came to 4 bases and at J to 4 bases, leaving 9 bases not matched to a gene. The CDR3 contains 15 residues. The CDR3 here is CASSSRTGAGTEAFF. DNA for the CDR3: TGTGCCAGCAGCTCACGGACAGGCGCGGGCACTGAAGCTTTCTTT.